These 17 T cell receptor beta chains came from one sample sequenced in a study of regulatory T cells in long-lasting Graves disease. Noted time point: newly diagnosed GD, antithyroid drugs for less than 3 months. RNA from PBMCs was the source of the TCR library. Arm-PCR of CDR3 regions with iRepertoire HTBI primers generated TCR beta libraries. TCRdb redid the calling of the multiplex PCR reads with MiXCR, one entry per CDR3 protein. The sample consists of approximately 400,000 distinct CDR3 sequences, 12% of them appearing once. These data were likewise used in another study, on T cells in Graves' hyperthyroidism and ophthalmopathy.

This material consisted of peripheral blood mononuclear cells (PBMCs), taken at new diagnosis, from a patient treated with antithyroid drugs. These TCRs come from a woman aged 18-30 years with Graves disease.

There are many counts of this clonotype. V and J are TRBV12-3 or TRBV12-4 and TRBJ2-5, with 10 positions matching TRBD2. V shed 1 base, J shed 4 bases, and the junction held 3 bases outside the gene matches. This CDR3 comprises 15 residues. CDR3 coding DNA: TGTGCCAGCAGTTTAGGGACTAGCGGATTAGAGACCCAGTACTTC. It specifies CASSLGTSGLETQYF.

The chain uses TRBV2 and TRBJ2-3; 16 bases match TRBD2. The CDR3 has 18 amino acids. Germline CDR1 reads SNHLY; CDR2 reads FYNNEI. V was clipped by 6 bases and J by 1 base; unmatched bases: 7. In DNA form, the CDR3 reads TGTGCCAGCAGGGGGGGACTAGCGGGAGGGCCTGGCACAGATACGCAGTATTTT. It yields the protein CASRGGLAGGPGTDTQYF.

This rearrangement joins TRBV7-3 to TRBJ2-2; a possible D gene is TRBD2 (7 bases). With 5 bases removed from V and 4 bases from J, the gap between germline ends came to 23 bases. This CDR3 has 18 residues. Looked up from germline, CDR1 is SGHTA and CDR2 is FQGTGA. The CDR3, as DNA: TGTGCCAGCAGCCCAAACGGGGGGCGTAGGAAAGGCACCGGGGAGCTGTTTTTT. Its translation: CASSPNGGRRKGTGELFF.

This clonotype was recorded a few times. The chain carries TRBV7-9 and TRBJ1-6, with 7 bases fitting TRBD1. This CDR3 region has 20 residues. With 2 bases clipped from V and 5 bases from J, the junction kept 18 bases outside the gene matches. Per germline, CDR1 SEHNR and CDR2 FQNEAQ (reference sequence). The CDR3 nucleotides are TGTGCCAGCAGCTTAAGTCTAATATCGTGGCAGGGGGTGGATAATTCACCCCTCCACTTT. Translated: CASSLSLISWQGVDNSPLHF.

This clonotype came up many times. The CDR3 here is CASSLSPYQETQYF. In nucleotides, the CDR3 is TGTGCCAGCAGTTTATCCCCGTACCAAGAGACCCAGTACTTC. The V gene is TRBV27, the J gene TRBJ2-5; D is uncertain. Germline loops: CDR1 MNHEY, CDR2 SMNVEV (reference sequence). V gave up 0 bases and J gave up 0 bases, with 5 bases separating them. The CDR3 runs to 14 residues.

This clonotype showed up many times. The chain employs TRBV27 and TRBJ2-3; 14 nucleotides line up with TRBD2. Trimming cost V 8 bases and J 1 base; bases outside gene matches: 14. Germline V gene data show CDR1 as MNHEY and CDR2 as SMNVEV (reference sequence). This CDR3 contains 19 residues. CDR3 DNA sequence: TGTGCCAGCGGGCCCGGGACTAGCGGGAGATTTAGGGGCACAGATACGCAGTATTTT. Protein: CASGPGTSGRFRGTDTQYF.

V and J are TRBV13 and TRBJ2-3; maybe TRBD1 (7 bases). This CDR3 has 16 amino acids. Trimming cost V 7 bases and J 2 bases, with 19 bases left between them. Germline V lookup: CDR1 PRHDT, CDR2 FYEKMQ (reference sequence). CDR3 coding DNA: TGTGCCAGCACCCTGGAAGGAGGGGGCCACACAGATACGCAGTATTTT. This translates into CASTLEGGGHTDTQYF.

Many counts were recorded for this clonotype. The chain couples TRBV29-1 to TRBJ1-1; D unresolved. Between the trimmed V and J ends, which lost 2 bases and 1 base, there was a span of 8 bases. This CDR3 contains 13 residues. The germline V gene has CDR1 SQVTM and CDR2 ANQGSEA. CDR3 loop: CSVEMARNTEAFF. The CDR3 coding sequence is TGCAGCGTTGAAATGGCCCGGAACACTGAAGCTTTCTTT. Using reference TRBV29-1 and TRBJ1-1 for the parts outside the CDR3, the full variable domain is SAVISQKPSRDICQRGTSLTIQCQVDSQVTMMFWYRQQPGQSLTLIATANQGSEATYESGFVIDKFPISRPNLTFSTLTVSNMSPEDSSIYLCSVEMARNTEAFFGQGTRLTVV.

Many counts were recorded for this clonotype. The V and J genes are TRBV27 and TRBJ2-1; D perhaps matches TRBD1 (6 bases). Deletions cut 5 bases from V and 6 bases from J, with 11 bases between. The CDR3 covers 13 residues. Per germline, CDR1 MNHEY and CDR2 SMNVEV (reference sequence). The CDR3 DNA reads TGTGCCAGCAGTCCAACAGGGTCCAATGAGCAGTTCTTC. It encodes CASSPTGSNEQFF.

This clonotype was counted ten times or more. V gene TRBV20-1 combines with J gene TRBJ2-7, with D maybe TRBD1 (6 bases). Germline lookup yields CDR1 DFQATT and CDR2 SNEGSKA (reference sequence). The CDR3 length is 14 residues. Deletions cut 0 bases from V and 0 bases from J, with 9 bases between. The CDR3 is CSARDPTGSYEQYF. In DNA form, the CDR3 reads TGCAGTGCTAGAGATCCGACAGGCTCCTACGAGCAGTACTTC.

This clonotype was seen ten or more times. V and J are TRBV18 and TRBJ2-3; maybe TRBD2 (7 bases). Germline V gives CDR1 KGHSH, CDR2 LQKENI. The CDR3 is 15 amino acids. V was trimmed by 6 bases and J by 5 bases, leaving 18 bases between them. CDR3 in amino acids: CASSFGGQVGDTQYF. The CDR3 nucleotides read TGTGCCAGCTCCTTCGGGGGGCAGGTAGGAGATACGCAGTATTTT.

This clonotype was observed many times. The V call is TRBV6-7, the J call TRBJ2-4, with 15 bases aligning to TRBD2. TRBV6-7 is reported as an ORF; its role is uncertain. V lost 2 bases and J lost 1; bases outside the gene matches: 21. The CDR3 is 24 residues long. The CDR3 region has the DNA TGTGCCAGCAGTTACGATAGGTATAGCCGGGGACTAGCGGGAGGAGAGGAGGCCAAAAACATTCAGTACTTC. Its protein product is CASSYDRYSRGLAGGEEAKNIQYF.

The rearrangement joins TRBV7-9 to TRBJ2-3; D remains unclear. The V end lost 1 base, the J end lost 5 bases, and 22 bases lay between the germline ends. Germline V gene data show CDR1 as SEHNR and CDR2 as FQNEAQ (reference sequence). This CDR3 region has 18 residues. Written as DNA, the CDR3 is TGTGCCAGCAGCTTAGTGGCGTTCGAATGGCTGTATGGAGATACGCAGTATTTT. Amino acids: CASSLVAFEWLYGDTQYF.

This chain uses TRBV4-3 with TRBJ1-2, with 7 bases that match TRBD1. V lost 4 bases to trimming and J lost 3 bases; unmatched junction nucleotides: 17. Germline V gives CDR1 LGHNA, CDR2 YSLEER. This CDR3 comprises 18 residues. CDR3 sequence (DNA): TGCGCCAGCAGCCGCTCGCTGCCCGCCGGGACAGCGTACTATGGCTACACCTTC. It specifies CASSRSLPAGTAYYGYTF.

This clonotype was recorded many times. The CDR3 loop is CASSPGTGRAANEKLFF. As DNA, the CDR3 is TGTGCCAGCAGCCCAGGGACAGGGAGGGCGGCTAATGAAAAACTGTTTTTT. This chain joins TRBV27 and TRBJ1-4; TRBD1 matches 9 bases. In germline, CDR1 is MNHEY, CDR2 SMNVEV (reference sequence). The junction had 11 bases not matched to a gene; V was cut back by 6 bases and J by 3 bases. The CDR3 loop spans 17 amino acids. Using reference TRBV27 and TRBJ1-4 for the parts outside the CDR3, the full variable domain is EAQVTQNPRYLITVTGKKLTVTCSQNMNHEYMSWYRQDPGLGLRQIYYSMNVEVTDKGDVPEGYKVSRKEKRNFPLILESPSPNQTSLYFCASSPGTGRAANEKLFFGSGTQLSVL.

The chain has TRBV6-5 and TRBJ1-2; 7 nucleotides agree with TRBD1. The CDR3 is 15 residues long. The V and J ends lost 0 bases and 4 bases, in that order; junction bases with no gene match: 5. Germline-derived CDR1 and CDR2 are MNHEY and SVGAGI. This CDR3 reads CASSYSGGRGYGYTF. Written as DNA, the CDR3 is TGTGCCAGCAGTTACTCAGGGGGCCGGGGCTATGGCTACACCTTC.

This clonotype was seen repeatedly, ten times or more. The gene calls are TRBV2 and TRBJ1-1, with D hard to call. Germline V CDR1 and CDR2: SNHLY, FYNNEI. V gave up 4 bases and J gave up 11 bases, with 11 bases separating them. This CDR3 comprises 11 residues. The CDR3, as DNA: TGTGCCAGCAGTGCAGGACTCGCGGCTTTCTTT. This translates into CASSAGLAAFF.